The clone carrying this T cell receptor (beta chain) was found a few times. The data stem from a study of Ad26.COV2.S vaccination and SARS-CoV-2 variants. This CDR3 is built from 14 residues. CDR1 and CDR2 from the germline V gene are MNHEY and SVGAGI. The germline V and J ends were trimmed by 8 bases and 4 bases, with 14 bases remaining between them. Method: immunoSEQ multiplex PCR; TCRdb's copy keeps in-frame clones and lacks some. The table records 380,000 or so clones, around nine tenths of them present only once. Treatment indicated: around 19 received Ad26.COV2.S at low or high dose, single or two shots; about 5 received placebo; per-sample allocation not given. Sampling was done on day 63 after the first vaccine or placebo injection.

V is TRBV6-5 and J is TRBJ1-4; a possible D gene is TRBD1 (5 bases). Source: peripheral blood, taken in a trial of Ad26.COV2.S vaccine versus placebo. The receptor's source is a person between 18 and 65 years old who received the Ad26.COV2.S COVID-19 vaccine or a placebo. Here the CDR3 reads CASLPWGGNEKLFF. CDR3 DNA sequence: TGTGCCAGCCTTCCATGGGGCGGTAATGAAAAACTGTTTTTT.